The 10 T cell receptor beta chains below were found in one sample sequenced in a study of T cells in localized non-small cell lung cancer. TCRdb's table, derived via immunoSEQ multiplex PCR, lists solely in-frame clones and lacks some. The profile shows more than 25,000 clones, over 80% of them singletons. The sequencing here drew on PBMCs, taken before any cancer treatment. Receptor source: a man aged 40 to 69 with stage II lung adenocarcinoma.

The chain uses TRBV28 and TRBJ1-1; D uncertain. CDR1 is MDHEN, CDR2 SYDVKM, per germline. Trimming removed 6 bases from V and 4 bases from J, with 12 bases in between. The CDR3 length is 13 residues. Here the CDR3 reads CASSLPLVTEAFF. CDR3 nucleotides: TGTGCCAGCAGCCTCCCGCTCGTCACTGAAGCTTTCTTT.

The chain is built from TRBV9 and TRBJ2-1, with D maybe TRBD2 (6 bases). There are 13 residues in the CDR3. V was trimmed by 3 bases and J by 5 bases, leaving 9 bases between them. Looked up from germline, CDR1 is SGDLS and CDR2 is YYNGEE. The CDR3 DNA follows: TGTGCCAGCAGCGGACTAGGAAACAATGAGCAGTTCTTC. Residues: CASSGLGNNEQFF.

The V and J genes are TRBV6-6 and TRBJ2-7; D is perhaps TRBD2 (6 bases). CDR1 and CDR2 from the germline V gene are MNHNY and SVGAGI (reference sequence). V shed 7 bases and J shed 9 bases, with 22 bases lying between them. The length of the CDR3 is 14 residues. In DNA, the CDR3 is TGTGCCAGCACCCGGTCCGGGGGTCTCTTCGGGCAGTACTTC. This translates into CASTRSGGLFGQYF.

This clone was recorded a few times. The chain is built from TRBV5-1 and TRBJ2-1; the D gene is possibly TRBD2 (5 bases). This CDR3 comprises 15 residues. Germline CDR1 SGHRS, CDR2 YFSETQ. Trimming took off 3 bases at V and 5 bases at J, with 15 bases between the two ends. CDR3 sequence (DNA): TGCGCCAGCAGCTCCCTCGGGCTAGCTGACAATGAGCAGTTCTTC. Amino acid sequence: CASSSLGLADNEQFF.

The chain joins TRBV7-9 to TRBJ1-1, with D hard to call. Looked up from germline, CDR1 is SEHNR and CDR2 is FQNEAQ (reference sequence). The CDR3 is 15 amino acids. V lost 4 bases and J 3 bases, leaving 15 bases between the germline ends. The CDR3 loop is CASSSEITGHTEAFF. The CDR3 DNA is TGTGCCAGCAGCTCAGAGATAACGGGCCACACTGAAGCTTTCTTT.

V and J are TRBV5-1 and TRBJ2-7, with 9 bases that match TRBD1. V was clipped by 2 bases and J by 3 bases; unmatched bases: 3. Germline values: CDR1 SGHRS, CDR2 YFSETQ. CDR3 length: 14 amino acids. The CDR3 protein is CASSLGQGFYEQYF. The CDR3 DNA reads as TGCGCCAGCAGCTTAGGACAGGGGTTCTACGAGCAGTACTTC.

CDR3 bases: TGTGCCAGCAGTTCGGCAGGGGGCTATGGCTACACCTTC. Amino acid sequence: CASSSAGGYGYTF. The chain employs TRBV27 and TRBJ1-2, with TRBD1 identical over 7 bases. Germline CDR1 reads MNHEY; CDR2 reads SMNVEV (reference sequence). The CDR3 consists of 13 residues. V gave up 4 bases and J gave up 4 bases; unmatched junction bases: 3.

The CDR3 coding sequence is TGTGCCAGCAGCTTGGGGGCAGGGAGGACTAACTATGGCTACACCTTC. The encoded protein is CASSLGAGRTNYGYTF. The gene calls are TRBV5-6 and TRBJ1-2; TRBD1 is a possible D gene (5 bases). The V gene lost 0 bases and the J gene lost 0 bases, with 12 bases spanning the gap. CDR1 SGHDT and CDR2 YYEEEE come from the germline V gene. The CDR3 loop spans 16 amino acids.

The chain couples TRBV20-1 to TRBJ2-1; D is undetermined. Germline assignment: CDR1 DFQATT and CDR2 SNEGSKA (reference sequence). The length of the CDR3 is 11 residues. The V end lost 4 bases, the J end lost 2 bases, and 3 bases lay between the germline ends. The CDR3 protein is CSANAYNEQFF. As DNA, the CDR3 is TGCAGTGCTAACGCCTACAATGAGCAGTTCTTC.

V is TRBV14 and J is TRBJ1-2; D possibly corresponds to TRBD1 (5 bases). This CDR3 is 16 amino acids long. V gave up 0 bases and J gave up 4 bases, with 15 bases separating them. Germline-derived CDR1 and CDR2 are SGHDN and FVKESK. The CDR3 protein is CASSQDWARGGYGYTF. CDR3 sequence (DNA): TGTGCCAGCAGCCAAGATTGGGCAAGGGGCGGCTATGGCTACACCTTC.